These T cell receptor beta chains were read from a single sample in a study of T cell changes during pregnancy in multiple sclerosis. Only in-frame clones appear in the TCRdb table, and some are missing; sequencing was by immunoSEQ multiplex PCR. This table holds approximately 30,000 clones, roughly 86% found once. Material: CD8+ T cells from peripheral blood mononuclear cells, obtained in the first trimester of pregnancy. The origin of the receptors is a female donor with multiple sclerosis, enrolled in a pregnancy study. Both conserved end residues are part of each CDR3. The D gene is left open where the match is weak. Expanded clones are given a class, and other clones once, few, many or no size at all.

cdr3_aa cdr3_nt d_call clone_size j_call v_call
CASSYSDWSTDEQYF TGTGCCAGCAGTTACTCGGACTGGAGCACGGACGAGCAGTACTTC . . TRBJ2-7 TRBV6-5
CATSRDLGVQNTEAFF TGTGCCACCAGCAGAGATTTGGGCGTCCAGAACACTGAAGCTTTCTTT . . TRBJ1-1 TRBV15
CASSYSRDRGRTEAFF TGTGCCAGCAGTTACTCAAGGGACAGGGGCCGCACTGAAGCTTTCTTT TRBD1 . TRBJ1-1 TRBV6-5
CASSYLQGSYEQYF TGTGCCAGCAGTTACCTACAGGGTTCATACGAGCAGTACTTC . . TRBJ2-7 TRBV6-5
CASSEGLAAEYEQYF TGTGCCAGCAGTGAAGGCCTAGCGGCGGAGTACGAGCAGTACTTC TRBD2 once TRBJ2-7 TRBV6-1
CASSERTAADTQYF TGTGCCAGCAGTGAGCGGACAGCGGCAGATACGCAGTATTTT . once TRBJ2-3 TRBV6-4
CASSQRQLIETQYF TGCGCCAGCAGCCAACGACAGTTAATAGAGACCCAGTACTTC . . TRBJ2-5 TRBV4-1
CASSSRGDGGEETQYF TGTGCCAGCAGCTCCAGAGGAGACGGAGGGGAGGAGACCCAGTACTTC . . TRBJ2-5 TRBV7-3
CASSLGYTEAFF TGTGCCAGCAGCTTAGGCTACACTGAAGCTTTCTTT . . TRBJ1-1 TRBV13
CASSYNGEEDYGYTF TGTGCCAGCAGTTACAACGGGGAGGAGGACTATGGCTACACCTTC . . TRBJ1-2 TRBV6-5
CATAVDRGYNEQFF TGTGCCACCGCCGTGGACAGGGGATACAATGAGCAGTTCTTC TRBD1 . TRBJ2-1 TRBV11-2
CASSWGGGPNEQYF TGTGCCAGCAGCTGGGGGGGAGGGCCTAACGAGCAGTACTTC TRBD2 . TRBJ2-7 TRBV5-4
CASSSLEGETQYF TGTGCCAGCAGCTCACTAGAAGGGGAGACCCAGTACTTC . . TRBJ2-5 TRBV5-6
CASSLYRVDTQYF TGTGCCAGCAGTTTATACAGGGTAGATACGCAGTATTTT . . TRBJ2-3 TRBV28
CASSLELAGDQPQHF TGTGCCAGCAGCTTAGAGTTGGCAGGGGATCAGCCCCAGCATTTT . . TRBJ1-5 TRBV11-2
CASSLARGQGYEQYF TGTGCCAGCAGCTTAGCGCGGGGACAGGGTTACGAGCAGTACTTC TRBD1 . TRBJ2-7 TRBV7-9
CASSLQGRNQPQHF TGTGCCAGCAGTTTACAGGGGCGCAATCAGCCCCAGCATTTT . . TRBJ1-5 TRBV27
CASRPENPVLGELFF TGTGCCAGCAGACCTGAAAATCCAGTCCTCGGGGAGCTGTTTTTT . . TRBJ2-2 TRBV7-9
CASSLGAGGEQYF TGTGCCAGCAGCTTAGGGGCAGGGGGCGAGCAGTACTTC TRBD1 . TRBJ2-7 TRBV7-9
CASSTRTGEGDEQYF TGTGCCAGCAGCACCCGGACAGGGGAAGGCGACGAGCAGTACTTC TRBD1 . TRBJ2-7 TRBV11-3
CASSRIGGRDEKLFF TGCGCCAGCAGCCGAATAGGGGGCCGGGATGAAAAACTGTTTTTT TRBD1 . TRBJ1-4 TRBV4-3
CASSRQRGLAGDTDTQYF TGTGCCAGCAGTCGCCAACGAGGACTAGCGGGAGACACAGATACGCAGTATTTT TRBD2 . TRBJ2-3 TRBV28
CASSFTPPGSGSYNEQFF TGTGCCAGCAGTTTCACCCCTCCGGGTAGCGGTTCCTACAATGAGCAGTTCTTC . . TRBJ2-1 TRBV27
CASSQVLSPTREGSTYNEQFF TGTGCCAGCAGCCAAGTTTTAAGTCCTACTCGGGAGGGGTCCACCTACAATGAGCAGTTCTTC TRBD2 . TRBJ2-1 TRBV4-2
CASSPPDSYEQYF TGCGCCAGCAGCCCACCCGACAGCTACGAGCAGTACTTC . . TRBJ2-7 TRBV5-1
CASSSSGTPHTQYF TGTGCCAGCAGTTCATCCGGGACTCCCCACACCCAGTACTTC . . TRBJ2-5 TRBV27
CATSRALHRLNEKLFF TGTGCCACCAGCAGAGCTCTTCACAGGCTTAATGAAAAACTGTTTTTT . . TRBJ1-4 TRBV15
CASSRGTSGSYEQYF TGTGCCAGCAGTCGAGGGACTAGCGGGTCCTACGAGCAGTACTTC TRBD2 . TRBJ2-7 TRBV2
CAWATGVQETQYF TGTGCCTGGGCGACAGGGGTTCAAGAGACCCAGTACTTC TRBD1 . TRBJ2-5 TRBV30
CASSKRQVRNGYTF TGTGCCAGCAGTAAACGACAGGTGAGGAATGGCTACACCTTC . . TRBJ1-2 TRBV6-4
CASGGVISVVAEKLFF TGCGCCAGCGGGGGGGTAATATCGGTAGTTGCGGAAAAACTGTTTTTT . . TRBJ1-4 TRBV5-1
CASSLPSGATIYNEQFF TGTGCCAGCAGCTTGCCTAGCGGAGCAACTATTTACAATGAGCAGTTCTTC TRBD2 once TRBJ2-1 TRBV5-6
CASSLAGQPQHF TGTGCCAGCAGCTTGGCAGGTCAGCCCCAGCATTTT . . TRBJ1-5 TRBV5-6
CASSPRTGRGSYEQYF TGTGCCAGCAGCCCCCGAACAGGGCGAGGTTCGTACGAGCAGTACTTC . . TRBJ2-7 TRBV7-9
CASSKEVLREVNEQYF TGTGCCAGCAGCAAAGAGGTGCTCAGGGAGGTCAACGAGCAGTACTTC . . TRBJ2-7 TRBV21-1
CASRLGITQYF TGTGCCAGCAGACTAGGGATTACGCAGTATTTT . . TRBJ2-3 TRBV27
CASSVDRNYEQYF TGTGCCAGCAGCGTCGACAGAAACTACGAGCAGTACTTC . . TRBJ2-7 TRBV7-8